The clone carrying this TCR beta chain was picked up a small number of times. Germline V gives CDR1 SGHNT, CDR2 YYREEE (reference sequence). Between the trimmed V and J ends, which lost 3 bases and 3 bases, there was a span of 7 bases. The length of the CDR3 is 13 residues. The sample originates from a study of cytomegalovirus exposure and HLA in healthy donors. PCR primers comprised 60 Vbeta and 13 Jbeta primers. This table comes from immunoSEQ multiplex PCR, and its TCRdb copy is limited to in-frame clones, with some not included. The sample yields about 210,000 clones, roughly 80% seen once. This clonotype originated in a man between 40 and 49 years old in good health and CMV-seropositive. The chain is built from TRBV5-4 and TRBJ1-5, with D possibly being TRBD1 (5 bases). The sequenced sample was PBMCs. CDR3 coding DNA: TGTGCCAGCAGCTGGGGGGTCAATCAGCCCCAGCATTTT. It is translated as CASSWGVNQPQHF.